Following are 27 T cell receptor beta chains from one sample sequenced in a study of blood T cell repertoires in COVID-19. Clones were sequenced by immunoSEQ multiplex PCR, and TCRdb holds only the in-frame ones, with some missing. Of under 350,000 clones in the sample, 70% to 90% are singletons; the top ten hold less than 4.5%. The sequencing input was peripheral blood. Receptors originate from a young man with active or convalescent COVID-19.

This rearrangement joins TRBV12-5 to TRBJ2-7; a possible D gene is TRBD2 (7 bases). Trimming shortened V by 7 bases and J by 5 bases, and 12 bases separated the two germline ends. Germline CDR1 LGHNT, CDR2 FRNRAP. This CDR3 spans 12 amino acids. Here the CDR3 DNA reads TGTGCTAGTGAAGGGGGGGTCCACGAGCAGTACTTC. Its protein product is CASEGGVHEQYF.

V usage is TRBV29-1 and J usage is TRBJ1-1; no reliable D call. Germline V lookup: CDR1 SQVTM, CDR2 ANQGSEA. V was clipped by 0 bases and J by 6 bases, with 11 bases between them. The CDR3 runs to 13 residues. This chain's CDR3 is CSVEDGDDAEAFF. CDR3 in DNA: TGCAGCGTTGAAGACGGGGATGACGCTGAAGCTTTCTTT.

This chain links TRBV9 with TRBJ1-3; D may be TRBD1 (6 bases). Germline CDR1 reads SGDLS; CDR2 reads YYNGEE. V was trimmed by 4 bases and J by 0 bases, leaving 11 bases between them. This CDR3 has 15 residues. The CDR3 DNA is TGTGCCAGCAGCAACGGACAGATCTCTGGAAACACCATATATTTT. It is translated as CASSNGQISGNTIYF.

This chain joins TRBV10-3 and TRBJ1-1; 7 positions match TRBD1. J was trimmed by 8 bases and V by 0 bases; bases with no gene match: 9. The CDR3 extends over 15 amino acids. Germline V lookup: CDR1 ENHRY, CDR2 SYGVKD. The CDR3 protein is CAISESGGRGEEAFF. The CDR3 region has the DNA TGTGCCATCAGTGAGTCAGGGGGCCGAGGGGAGGAAGCTTTCTTT.

CDR3 DNA sequence: TGTGCCAGCAGCCAAGATGGAATGGGGGGGCCTCAAGAGACCCAGTACTTC. Translating it yields CASSQDGMGGPQETQYF. This chain connects TRBV4-2 to TRBJ2-5, with D perhaps matching TRBD2 (7 bases). The CDR3 sequence is 17 residues long. V shed 0 bases and J shed 2 bases, with 16 bases lying between them. Germline V gene data show CDR1 as LGHNA and CDR2 as YNFKEQ.

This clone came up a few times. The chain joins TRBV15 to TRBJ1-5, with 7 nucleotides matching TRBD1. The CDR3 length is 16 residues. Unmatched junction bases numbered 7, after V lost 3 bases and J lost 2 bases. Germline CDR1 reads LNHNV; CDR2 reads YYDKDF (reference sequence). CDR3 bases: TGTGCCACCAGCAGCATGCATCAGGGGGGCAATCAGCCCCAGCATTTT. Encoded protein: CATSSMHQGGNQPQHF. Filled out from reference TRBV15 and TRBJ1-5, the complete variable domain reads DAMVIQNPRYQVTQFGKPVTLSCSQTLNHNVMYWYQQKSSQAPKLLFHYYDKDFNNEADTPDNFQSRRPNTSFCFLDIRSPGLGDTAMYLCATSSMHQGGNQPQHFGDGTRLSIL.

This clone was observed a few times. The CDR3 is CASSLADSISGNTIYF. The CDR3 nucleotides read TGTGCCAGCAGCTTAGCCGACAGCATATCTGGAAACACCATATATTTT. The rearrangement links TRBV7-6 to TRBJ1-3, with D possibly being TRBD1 (5 bases). CDR3 length: 16 residues. CDR1 and CDR2 from the germline V gene are SGHVS and FNYEAQ. V lost 0 bases, J lost 1 base, and 10 bases lay in between.

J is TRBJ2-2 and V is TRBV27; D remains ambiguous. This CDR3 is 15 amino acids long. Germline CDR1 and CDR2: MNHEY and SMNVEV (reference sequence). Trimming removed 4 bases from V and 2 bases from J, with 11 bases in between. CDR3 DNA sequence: TGTGCCAGCAGTTCATATGGCTTAAACACCGGGGAGCTGTTTTTT. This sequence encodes CASSSYGLNTGELFF.

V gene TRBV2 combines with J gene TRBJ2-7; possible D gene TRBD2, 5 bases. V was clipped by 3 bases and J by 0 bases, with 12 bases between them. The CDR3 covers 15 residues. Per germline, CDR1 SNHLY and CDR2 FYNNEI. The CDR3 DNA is TGTGCCAGCAGTGAGAAAGCGGAGAACTCCTACGAGCAGTACTTC. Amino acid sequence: CASSEKAENSYEQYF. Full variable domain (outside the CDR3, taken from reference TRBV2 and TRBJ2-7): EPEVTQTPSHQVTQMGQEVILRCVPISNHLYFYWYRQILGQKVEFLVSFYNNEISEKSEIFDDQFSVERPDGSNFTLKIRSTKLEDSAMYFCASSEKAENSYEQYFGPGTRLTVT.

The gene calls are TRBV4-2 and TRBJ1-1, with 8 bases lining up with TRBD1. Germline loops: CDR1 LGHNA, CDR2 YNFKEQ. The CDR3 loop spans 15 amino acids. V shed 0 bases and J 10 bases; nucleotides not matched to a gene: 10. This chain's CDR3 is CASSQDAAGGGGAFF. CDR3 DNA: TGTGCCAGCAGCCAAGATGCGGCAGGGGGCGGGGGAGCTTTCTTT.

CDR3 region: CASSQGYSGNTIYF. The CDR3 DNA follows: TGTGCCAGCAGCCAAGGTTACTCTGGAAACACCATATATTTT. The chain employs TRBV14 and TRBJ1-3; no reliable D call. The CDR3 loop spans 14 amino acids. V lost 1 base to trimming and J lost 0 bases, with 4 bases between them. Per germline, CDR1 SGHDN and CDR2 FVKESK.

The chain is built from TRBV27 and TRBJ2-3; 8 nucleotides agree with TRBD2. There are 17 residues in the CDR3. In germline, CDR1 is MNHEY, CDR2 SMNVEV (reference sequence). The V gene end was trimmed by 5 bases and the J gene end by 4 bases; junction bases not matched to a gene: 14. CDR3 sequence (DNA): TGTGCCAGCAGTCCGCCCCGGGGCGGGAGGAAACCAGATACGCAGTATTTT. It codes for CASSPPRGGRKPDTQYF.

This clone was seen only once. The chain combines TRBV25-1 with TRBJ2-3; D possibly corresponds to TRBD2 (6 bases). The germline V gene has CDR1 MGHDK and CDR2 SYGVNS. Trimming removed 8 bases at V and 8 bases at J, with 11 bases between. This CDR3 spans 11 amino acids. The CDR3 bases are TGTGCCAGCGGGAGGATTCCTACGCAGTATTTT. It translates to CASGRIPTQYF. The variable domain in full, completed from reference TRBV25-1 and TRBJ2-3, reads EADIYQTPRYLVIGTGKKITLECSQTMGHDKMYWYQQDPGMELHLIHYSYGVNSTEKGDLSSESTVSRIRTEHFPLTLESARPSHTSQYLCASGRIPTQYFGPGTRLTVL.

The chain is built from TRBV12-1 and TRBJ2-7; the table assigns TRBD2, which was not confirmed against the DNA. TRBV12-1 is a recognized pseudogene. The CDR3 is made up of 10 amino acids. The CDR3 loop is CASTLAEQYF. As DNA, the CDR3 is TGTGCCAGCACCTTAGCCGAGCAGTACTTC.

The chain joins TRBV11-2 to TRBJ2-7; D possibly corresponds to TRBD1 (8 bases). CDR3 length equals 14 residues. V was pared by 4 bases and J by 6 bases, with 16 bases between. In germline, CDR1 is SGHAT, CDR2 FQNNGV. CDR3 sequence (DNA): TGTGCCAGCAGCTCCGACAGGGGAGGGTTCGAGCAGTACTTC. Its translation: CASSSDRGGFEQYF. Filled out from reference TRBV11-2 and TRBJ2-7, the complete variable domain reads EAGVAQSPRYKIIEKRQSVAFWCNPISGHATLYWYQQILGQGPKLLIQFQNNGVVDDSQLPKDRFSAERLKGVDSTLKIQPAKLEDSAVYLCASSSDRGGFEQYFGPGTRLTVT.

The chain's CDR3 is CATHGQISGYTF. The CDR3 region has the DNA TGTGCCACCCACGGACAGATCTCGGGCTACACCTTC. The J gene is TRBJ1-2, the V gene TRBV24-1; D is possibly TRBD1 (6 bases). The CDR3 extends over 12 amino acids. V shed 9 bases and J shed 8 bases, with 15 bases lying between them. Germline V lookup: CDR1 KGHDR, CDR2 SFDVKD.

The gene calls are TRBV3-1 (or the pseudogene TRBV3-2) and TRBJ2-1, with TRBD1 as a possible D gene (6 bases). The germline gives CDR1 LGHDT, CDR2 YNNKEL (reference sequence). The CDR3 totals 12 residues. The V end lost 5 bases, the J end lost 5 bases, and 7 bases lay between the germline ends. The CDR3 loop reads CASSAGDNEQFF. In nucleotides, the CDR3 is TGTGCCAGCAGCGCAGGGGACAATGAGCAGTTCTTC.

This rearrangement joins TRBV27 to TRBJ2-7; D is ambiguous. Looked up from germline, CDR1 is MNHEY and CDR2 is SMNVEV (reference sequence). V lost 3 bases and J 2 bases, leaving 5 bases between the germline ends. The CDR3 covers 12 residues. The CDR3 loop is CASSFSPYEQYF. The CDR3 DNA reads TGTGCCAGCAGTTTTAGCCCCTACGAGCAGTACTTC.

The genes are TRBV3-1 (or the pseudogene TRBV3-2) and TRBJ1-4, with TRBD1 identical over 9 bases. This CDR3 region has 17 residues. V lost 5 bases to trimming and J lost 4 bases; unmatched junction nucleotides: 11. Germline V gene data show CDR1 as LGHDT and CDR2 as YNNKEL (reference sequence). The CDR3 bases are TGTGCCAGCAGCGGGAGTACAGGGGGCGGAGGTAATGAAAAACTGTTTTTT. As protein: CASSGSTGGGGNEKLFF.

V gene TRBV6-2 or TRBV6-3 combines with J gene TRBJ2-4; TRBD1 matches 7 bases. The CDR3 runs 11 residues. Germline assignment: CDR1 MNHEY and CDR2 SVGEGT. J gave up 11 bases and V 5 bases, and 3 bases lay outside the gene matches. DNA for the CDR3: TGTGCCAGCAGTCCGGGACAGCTTCAGTACTTC. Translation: CASSPGQLQYF.

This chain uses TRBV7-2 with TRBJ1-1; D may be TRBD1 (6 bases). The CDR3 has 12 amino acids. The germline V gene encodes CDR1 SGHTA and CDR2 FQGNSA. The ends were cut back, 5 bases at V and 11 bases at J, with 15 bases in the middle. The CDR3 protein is CASSPSGGRAFF. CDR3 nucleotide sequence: TGTGCCAGCAGCCCAAGTGGGGGCCGTGCTTTCTTT.

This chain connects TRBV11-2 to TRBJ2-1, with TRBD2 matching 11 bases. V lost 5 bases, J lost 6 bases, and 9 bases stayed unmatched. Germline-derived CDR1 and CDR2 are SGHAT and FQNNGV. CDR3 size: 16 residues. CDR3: CASSILAGAGSNEQFF. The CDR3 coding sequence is TGTGCCAGCAGCATACTAGCGGGAGCCGGTAGCAATGAGCAGTTCTTC.

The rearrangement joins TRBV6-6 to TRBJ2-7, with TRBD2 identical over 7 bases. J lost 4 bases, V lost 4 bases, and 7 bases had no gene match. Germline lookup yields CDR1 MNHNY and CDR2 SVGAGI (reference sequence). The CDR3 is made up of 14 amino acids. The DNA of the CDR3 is TGTGCCAGCAGTTCCCGGGGGGAGCAATACGAGCAGTACTTC. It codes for CASSSRGEQYEQYF.

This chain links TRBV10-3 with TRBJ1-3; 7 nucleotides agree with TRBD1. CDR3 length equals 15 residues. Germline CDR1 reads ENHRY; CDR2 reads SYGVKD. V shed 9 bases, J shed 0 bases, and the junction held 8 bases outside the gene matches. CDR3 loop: CAISTGENSGNTIYF. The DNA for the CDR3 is TGTGCCATTTCAACAGGGGAAAACTCTGGAAACACCATATATTTT.

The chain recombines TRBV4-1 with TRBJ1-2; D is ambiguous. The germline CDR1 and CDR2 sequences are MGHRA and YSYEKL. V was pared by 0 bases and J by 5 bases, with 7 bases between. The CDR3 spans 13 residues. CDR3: CASSQDRRYGYTF. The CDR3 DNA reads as TGCGCCAGCAGCCAAGACCGGAGGTATGGCTACACCTTC.

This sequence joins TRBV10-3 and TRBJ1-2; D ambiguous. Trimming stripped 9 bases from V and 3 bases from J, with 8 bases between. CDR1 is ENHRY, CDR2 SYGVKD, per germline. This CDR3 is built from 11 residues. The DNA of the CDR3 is TGTGCCATTAGCCGCTACTATGGCTACACCTTC. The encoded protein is CAISRYYGYTF.

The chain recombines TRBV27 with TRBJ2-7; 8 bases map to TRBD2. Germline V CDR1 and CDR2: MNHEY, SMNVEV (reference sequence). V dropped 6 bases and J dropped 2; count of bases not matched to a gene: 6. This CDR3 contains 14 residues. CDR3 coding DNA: TGTGCCAGCAGCCCAGTAGCGGGACCCTACGAGCAGTACTTC. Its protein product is CASSPVAGPYEQYF.